The 26 T cell receptor beta chains given below trace back to one sample, sequenced in a study of tissue T cells after allogeneic stem cell transplantation. The data were produced by immunoSEQ multiplex PCR, yet TCRdb's version contains in-frame clones alone and is incomplete. The data hold around 40,000 clones, with 92% observed a single time. Specimen: blood, collected before transplantation. These receptor sequences come from a woman aged 35 to 70 who later had graft-versus-host disease after an allogeneic stem cell transplant.

The chain recombines TRBV30 with TRBJ1-2; D remains unclear. Germline V gives CDR1 GTSNPN, CDR2 SVGIG (reference sequence). CDR3 length: 13 residues. The V gene lost 2 bases and the J gene lost 1 base, with 8 bases spanning the gap. The CDR3 protein is CAWSWNSNYGYTF. CDR3 nucleotides: TGTGCCTGGAGTTGGAACAGTAACTATGGCTACACCTTC.

The genes are TRBV27 and TRBJ1-1; D is perhaps TRBD1 (6 bases). CDR1 is MNHEY and CDR2 is SMNVEV in the germline V gene (reference sequence). This CDR3 comprises 15 residues. Trimming took off 2 bases at V and 4 bases at J, with 14 bases between the two ends. DNA for the CDR3: TGTGCCAGCAGTTTAGCAGGGGTTGGGGTCACTGAAGCTTTCTTT. It yields the protein CASSLAGVGVTEAFF.

This sequence joins TRBV28 and TRBJ2-2; D is ambiguous. This CDR3 spans 14 amino acids. The germline V gene has CDR1 MDHEN and CDR2 SYDVKM. V was trimmed by 11 bases and J by 1 base, leaving 14 bases between them. The CDR3 loop reads CAVKANLNTGELFF. CDR3 DNA sequence: TGTGCCGTGAAGGCTAACCTGAACACCGGGGAGCTGTTTTTT.

V gene TRBV7-9 combines with J gene TRBJ1-3, with a possible D match to TRBD1 (5 bases). Germline CDR1 SEHNR, CDR2 FQNEAQ (reference sequence). The CDR3 has 16 amino acids. Trimming stripped 3 bases from V and 0 bases from J, with 12 bases between. Written as DNA, the CDR3 is TGTGCCAGCAGCTTTGGGACGGGGAGCTCTGGAAACACCATATATTTT. Its translation is CASSFGTGSSGNTIYF. Using reference TRBV7-9 and TRBJ1-3 for the parts outside the CDR3, the full variable domain is DTGVSQNPRHKITKRGQNVTFRCDPISEHNRLYWYRQTLGQGPEFLTYFQNEAQLEKSRLLSDRFSAERPKGSFSTLEIQRTEQGDSAMYLCASSFGTGSSGNTIYFGEGSWLTVV.

The chain joins TRBV7-3 to TRBJ1-1, with D uncertain. The V gene's germline CDR1 is SGHTA and CDR2 FQGTGA. The CDR3 is made up of 14 amino acids. The germline V and J ends were trimmed by 5 bases and 3 bases, with 13 bases remaining between them. The DNA for the CDR3 is TGTGCCAGCAGCACTATTCAAGAGGACACTGAAGCTTTCTTT. This encodes CASSTIQEDTEAFF.

The chain uses TRBV6-6 and TRBJ2-7; D is unresolved. The CDR3 totals 14 residues. From germline, CDR1 is MNHNY and CDR2 SVGAGI (reference sequence). Trimming shortened V by 2 bases and J by 3 bases, and 11 bases separated the two germline ends. The CDR3 DNA sequence: TGTGCCAGCAGTTACGATCCCACCGTCTACGAGCAGTACTTC. Its translation is CASSYDPTVYEQYF.

The V call is TRBV27, the J call TRBJ2-7; D gene ambiguous. The CDR3 has 14 amino acids. V was clipped by 3 bases and J by 2 bases, with 11 bases between them. Germline values: CDR1 MNHEY, CDR2 SMNVEV (reference sequence). Written as DNA, the CDR3 is TGTGCCAGCAGTTTGTTCATGGGAACCTACGAGCAGTACTTC. Protein product: CASSLFMGTYEQYF.

This chain connects TRBV7-2 to TRBJ1-1; 10 bases agree with TRBD1. The junction had 5 bases not matched to a gene; V was cut back by 5 bases and J by 5 bases. The CDR3 length is 14 residues. The germline gives CDR1 SGHTA, CDR2 FQGNSA. The CDR3 here is CASSQTGGETEAFF. In DNA, the CDR3 is TGTGCCAGCAGCCAGACAGGGGGCGAGACTGAAGCTTTCTTT.

This chain connects TRBV6-5 to TRBJ1-1; 8 nucleotides match TRBD1. J gave up 1 base and V 6 bases, and 4 bases lay outside the gene matches. Germline V lookup: CDR1 MNHEY, CDR2 SVGAGI. The CDR3 loop spans 14 amino acids. CDR3 sequence reads: CASREGQENTEAFF. The CDR3 DNA sequence: TGTGCCAGCAGAGAGGGACAGGAGAACACTGAAGCTTTCTTT.

The chain couples TRBV2 to TRBJ2-2; 7 bases fit TRBD2. The CDR3 sequence is 14 residues long. Germline V gives CDR1 SNHLY, CDR2 FYNNEI. Germline trimming cut 8 bases from V and 2 bases from J; bases unmatched to any gene: 5. CDR3 amino acids: CASGSGTNTGELFF. Written as DNA, the CDR3 is TGTGCCAGCGGGAGCGGGACTAACACCGGGGAGCTGTTTTTT.

J is TRBJ1-2 and V is TRBV14; 7 nucleotides line up with TRBD1. The CDR3 runs 15 residues. CDR1 SGHDN and CDR2 FVKESK come from the germline V gene. V lost 2 bases, J lost 2 bases, and 5 bases stayed unmatched. The CDR3 sequence is CASSQRTTGNYGYTF. Here the CDR3 DNA reads TGTGCCAGCAGCCAACGCACGACAGGGAACTATGGCTACACCTTC.

The chain is built from TRBV28 and TRBJ2-2; 7 positions agree with TRBD2. Trimming removed 3 bases from V and 6 bases from J; junction bases left unmatched: 10. Germline loops: CDR1 MDHEN, CDR2 SYDVKM. The CDR3 runs to 16 residues. CDR3 sequence reads: CASSFRGRAPAGELFF. The DNA for the CDR3 is TGTGCCAGCAGTTTTCGAGGGAGGGCCCCCGCCGGGGAGCTGTTTTTT.

The chain links TRBV18 to TRBJ2-1, with a weak D call TRBD2 (5 bases). CDR1 is KGHSH, CDR2 LQKENI, per germline. This CDR3 spans 13 amino acids. V lost 2 bases to trimming and J lost 10 bases, with 12 bases between them. The CDR3 loop reads CASSPNEGGEQFF. In DNA, the CDR3 is TGTGCCAGCTCACCAAACGAGGGTGGAGAGCAGTTCTTC. The entire variable domain, with the rest obtained from reference TRBV18 and TRBJ2-1, is as follows: NAGVMQNPRHLVRRRGQEARLRCSPMKGHSHVYWYRQLPEEGLKFMVYLQKENIIDESGMPKERFSAEFPKEGPSILRIQQVVRGDSAAYFCASSPNEGGEQFFGPGTRLTVL.

In this sample, this clone turned up once. This chain connects TRBV30 to TRBJ2-3; 9 bases match TRBD2. Germline V gene data show CDR1 as GTSNPN and CDR2 as SVGIG (reference sequence). The CDR3 sequence is 17 residues long. The V gene end was trimmed by 0 bases and the J gene end by 5 bases; junction bases not matched to a gene: 12. CDR3 in DNA: TGTGCCTGGAGTGTTGGGGTAGCGGGGGCCCGCGGAGATACGCAGTATTTT. Translated, it gives CAWSVGVAGARGDTQYF.

The chain links TRBV11-2 to TRBJ2-7; perhaps TRBD2 as D (6 bases). Germline lookup yields CDR1 SGHAT and CDR2 FQNNGV. The CDR3 is 15 residues long. V lost 3 bases and J 1 base, leaving 13 bases between the germline ends. The CDR3 reads CASSFSGTTSYEQYF. The CDR3 bases are TGTGCCAGCAGCTTTAGCGGAACAACTTCCTACGAGCAGTACTTC.

This sequence joins TRBV19 and TRBJ1-6, with D maybe TRBD1 (5 bases). The germline gives CDR1 LNHDA, CDR2 SQIVND (reference sequence). This CDR3 region has 13 residues. Trimming took off 7 bases at V and 5 bases at J, with 9 bases between the two ends. The CDR3 DNA reads as TGTGCCAGTAAAGACAGCCATAATTCACCCCTCCACTTT. This gives the protein CASKDSHNSPLHF.

The chain joins TRBV5-1 to TRBJ1-1; D not resolved. The germline gives CDR1 SGHRS, CDR2 YFSETQ. The CDR3 loop spans 14 amino acids. The V end was cut by 2 bases, the J end by 3 bases, with 11 bases between. CDR3 region: CASSLAGADTEAFF. The CDR3 DNA is TGCGCCAGCAGCTTAGCGGGCGCGGACACTGAAGCTTTCTTT.

The chain uses TRBV27 and TRBJ2-7, with D uncertain. This CDR3 comprises 13 residues. Trimming took 5 bases from V and 4 from J, leaving 12 bases between them. CDR1 and CDR2 from the germline V gene are MNHEY and SMNVEV (reference sequence). The CDR3, as DNA: TGTGCCAGCAGTAATACGGGCGATTACGAGCAGTACTTC. Amino acids: CASSNTGDYEQYF.

The chain carries TRBV5-6 and TRBJ1-2; 8 bases map to TRBD1. V shed 3 bases, J shed 3 bases, and the junction held 4 bases outside the gene matches. CDR3 size: 14 residues. CDR1 and CDR2 from the germline V gene are SGHDT and YYEEEE. CDR3 coding DNA: TGTGCCAGCAGCTCAGGGGGCGCTTACTATGGCTACACCTTC. It codes for CASSSGGAYYGYTF.

This rearrangement joins TRBV11-2 to TRBJ1-1; no clear D gene. V lost 1 base, J lost 5 bases, and 2 bases lay in between. The CDR3 has 11 residues. Germline CDR1 and CDR2: SGHAT and FQNNGV. CDR3 nucleotide sequence: TGTGCCAGCAGCTTAGCAACTGAAGCTTTCTTT. This encodes CASSLATEAFF.

This clone was detected only a few times. V gene TRBV27 combines with J gene TRBJ2-7; D call uncertain. CDR3 size: 17 residues. V shed 2 bases and J shed 0 bases, with 17 bases lying between them. Germline loops: CDR1 MNHEY, CDR2 SMNVEV (reference sequence). This chain's CDR3 is CASSLKSGGTVSYEQYF. For the CDR3, the DNA is TGTGCCAGCAGTTTAAAAAGTGGCGGAACGGTCTCCTACGAGCAGTACTTC.

The V and J genes are TRBV6-2 or TRBV6-3 and TRBJ1-5; the match to TRBD1 covers 8 bases. J lost 2 bases, V lost 4 bases, and 4 bases had no gene match. This CDR3 is built from 15 residues. CDR1 and CDR2 (germline): MNHEY, SVGEGT. CDR3 DNA sequence: TGTGCCAGCAGTTCAGGGGGCATGGGCAATCAGCCCCAGCATTTT. It translates to CASSSGGMGNQPQHF.

The V and J genes are TRBV5-4 and TRBJ1-1, with D hard to call. CDR3 length equals 15 residues. Germline V gives CDR1 SGHNT, CDR2 YYREEE (reference sequence). V was clipped by 2 bases and J by 0 bases, with 11 bases between them. The CDR3, as DNA: TGTGCCAGCAGCTTCCACGGCGGCCTGAACACTGAAGCTTTCTTT. This codes for CASSFHGGLNTEAFF.

The chain is built from TRBV6-2 or TRBV6-3 and TRBJ2-7; TRBD2 matches 11 bases. CDR1 is MNHEY, CDR2 SVGEGT, per germline. V shed 5 bases, J shed 1 base, and the junction held 10 bases outside the gene matches. This CDR3 region has 17 residues. This chain's CDR3 is CASSRGRLAGRSYEQYF. The DNA for the CDR3 is TGTGCCAGCAGTCGGGGGCGACTAGCGGGAAGGTCCTACGAGCAGTACTTC.

The rearrangement links TRBV10-3 to TRBJ2-7; 7 bases agree with TRBD2. Germline CDR1 and CDR2: ENHRY and SYGVKD. The CDR3 extends over 17 amino acids. Losses at the gene ends were 2 bases for V and 0 bases for J; bases not matched to a gene: 10. The CDR3 here is CAISEGQVGGSSYEQYF. CDR3 in DNA: TGTGCCATCAGTGAGGGTCAGGTGGGGGGGAGCTCCTACGAGCAGTACTTC.

This chain joins TRBV7-2 and TRBJ2-3, with D hard to call. Germline V lookup: CDR1 SGHTA, CDR2 FQGNSA. The V end was cut by 5 bases, the J end by 6 bases, with 9 bases between. This CDR3 spans 12 amino acids. For the CDR3, the DNA is TGTGCCAGCAGCCCCGGCCTCGATACGCAGTATTTT. Translation: CASSPGLDTQYF.